This paragraph covers one TCR beta chain sequence. These data are taken from a study of blood T cell repertoires in COVID-19. The overall study: Samples of COVID-19 (acute and convalescent) were obtained from the United States, Italy and Spain. T cells, B-cell-depleted T cells, or PBMCs supplied cDNA or gDNA.

Data came from immunoSEQ multiplex PCR; TCRdb stores just in-frame clones and leaves some out. The profile shows approximately 62,000 clones, about nine tenths of them singletons. Looked up from germline, CDR1 is MNHEY and CDR2 is SVGAGI. Trimming at V came to 6 bases and at J to 2 bases, leaving 3 bases not matched to a gene. The CDR3 totals 14 residues. Specimen: peripheral blood. This TCR came from a human donor with active COVID-19. The donor label of this sample is uncertain. The gene calls are TRBV6-5 and TRBJ2-5; TRBD2 matches at 10 bases. CDR3 amino acids: CASSTTSGQETQYF. In nucleotides, the CDR3 is TGTGCCAGCAGCACGACTAGCGGGCAAGAGACCCAGTACTTC.